The 23 T cell receptor beta chains listed next were all sequenced from one sample in a study of T cells in localized non-small cell lung cancer. TCRdb's table, derived via immunoSEQ multiplex PCR, lists solely in-frame clones and lacks some. The table records 20,000 or so clones, 70% to 90% of them present only once. The sample was peripheral blood, taken before any cancer treatment. The receptors shown here come from a male donor at least 60 years old with stage I squamous cell lung carcinoma.

V is TRBV12-5 and J is TRBJ2-1, with D unresolved. This CDR3 has 15 residues. Germline V gene data show CDR1 as LGHNT and CDR2 as FRNRAP. Trimming stripped 0 bases from V and 2 bases from J, with 8 bases between. The CDR3 region is CASGLVHQAYNEQFF. The CDR3 DNA is TGTGCTAGTGGTTTGGTACATCAGGCCTACAATGAGCAGTTCTTC.

V and J are TRBV27 and TRBJ2-6; D is perhaps TRBD1 (5 bases). CDR1 is MNHEY, CDR2 SMNVEV, per germline (reference sequence). The V end lost 6 bases, the J end lost 3 bases, and 15 bases lay between the germline ends. The CDR3 is 16 amino acids. As DNA, the CDR3 is TGTGCCAGCAGCCACGACAGTTCCTTTGGGGCCAACGTCCTGACTTTC. Protein: CASSHDSSFGANVLTF. Combining the CDR3 with reference TRBV27 and TRBJ2-6 gives the whole variable domain EAQVTQNPRYLITVTGKKLTVTCSQNMNHEYMSWYRQDPGLGLRQIYYSMNVEVTDKGDVPEGYKVSRKEKRNFPLILESPSPNQTSLYFCASSHDSSFGANVLTFGAGSRLTVL.

As for this clone: Other DNA sequences in the same sample also yield this CDR3. This rearrangement joins TRBV6-5 to TRBJ1-4; D ambiguous. CDR1 and CDR2 from the germline V gene are MNHEY and SVGAGI. V lost 6 bases and J 7 bases, leaving 15 bases between the germline ends. CDR3 size: 14 residues. As DNA, the CDR3 is TGTGCCAGCAGCCCACAGTTCACGGGTGAAAAACTGTTTTTT. It codes for CASSPQFTGEKLFF.

The chain recombines TRBV10-3 with TRBJ1-4; D is possibly TRBD1 (6 bases). The CDR3 is 14 amino acids. The V end lost 3 bases, the J end lost 5 bases, and 10 bases lay between the germline ends. Germline CDR1 ENHRY, CDR2 SYGVKD. The DNA for the CDR3 is TGTGCCATCAGTGATGGGACAAAGAATGAAAAACTGTTTTTT. Amino acids: CAISDGTKNEKLFF.

This clone was recorded a few times. The V and J genes are TRBV4-2 and TRBJ1-5; D unresolved. The length of the CDR3 is 15 residues. CDR1 is LGHNA, CDR2 YNFKEQ, per germline. Trimming pared 0 bases from V and 5 bases from J, leaving 11 bases between. CDR3 sequence: CASSQDFDGDQPQHF. The DNA for the CDR3 is TGTGCCAGCAGCCAAGATTTCGACGGGGATCAGCCCCAGCATTTT.

In DNA form, the CDR3 reads TGTGCCAGCTCGAATACAGCACTGGGAGGAAACACCATATATTTT. Its protein is CASSNTALGGNTIYF. The chain carries TRBV18 and TRBJ1-3; D unclear. This CDR3 has 15 amino acids. Trimming stripped 6 bases from V and 4 bases from J, with 16 bases between. Germline V gene data show CDR1 as KGHSH and CDR2 as LQKENI.

The gene calls are TRBV15 and TRBJ1-1, with a weak D call TRBD1 (6 bases). The CDR3 extends over 13 amino acids. CDR1 and CDR2 (germline): LNHNV, YYDKDF (reference sequence). V was trimmed by 5 bases and J by 6 bases, leaving 13 bases between them. The CDR3 DNA reads as TGTGCCACCAGCGTGAAACAGGGATCTGAAGCTTTCTTT. Translated, it gives CATSVKQGSEAFF.

This CDR3 is CASSPRTGNTGELFF. In DNA, the CDR3 is TGTGCCAGCAGCCCTCGGACTGGTAACACCGGGGAGCTGTTTTTT. The rearrangement links TRBV11-2 to TRBJ2-2; D perhaps matches TRBD2 (5 bases). CDR1 and CDR2 (germline): SGHAT, FQNNGV. Between the trimmed V and J ends, which lost 5 bases and 2 bases, there was a span of 12 bases. CDR3 length: 15 residues.

The rearrangement uses TRBV6-1 and TRBJ1-5; D not resolved. This CDR3 has 13 amino acids. Germline V gene sequence: CDR1 MNHNS, CDR2 SASEGT. V lost 4 bases and J 5 bases, leaving 9 bases between the germline ends. The CDR3: CASSGEYYQPQHF. CDR3 sequence (DNA): TGTGCCAGCAGTGGTGAATACTATCAGCCCCAGCATTTT.

CDR3 sequence (DNA): TGTGCCAGCAGCTTACCGAACAGGGGCCACGAGCAGTACTTC. Translated: CASSLPNRGHEQYF. The chain recombines TRBV7-2 with TRBJ2-7, with 7 bases aligning to TRBD1. CDR1 and CDR2 from the germline V gene are SGHTA and FQGNSA. The V segment lost 2 bases and the J segment 5 bases; nucleotides outside the gene matches: 6. The CDR3 length is 14 residues.

The chain combines TRBV5-6 with TRBJ2-7; TRBD1 aligns across 7 bases. The V and J ends lost 3 bases and 0 bases, in that order; junction bases with no gene match: 9. The CDR3 covers 16 residues. Germline values: CDR1 SGHDT, CDR2 YYEEEE. In DNA, the CDR3 is TGTGCCAGCAGCTCAACCGGGACAGAAGGCTCCTACGAGCAGTACTTC. It specifies CASSSTGTEGSYEQYF.

This clone was detected only once. Additional DNA sequences in this sample encode the identical CDR3. The CDR3 coding sequence is TGCAGCGTTGGTAGGGGGAACACTGAAGCTTTCTTT. As protein: CSVGRGNTEAFF. The V and J genes are TRBV29-1 and TRBJ1-1; a weak D match, TRBD1 (5 bases). Germline V gives CDR1 SQVTM, CDR2 ANQGSEA. V dropped 4 bases and J dropped 1 base, with 7 bases sitting between them. The CDR3 is 12 amino acids.

The chain is built from TRBV27 and TRBJ1-5; D is ambiguous. The germline gives CDR1 MNHEY, CDR2 SMNVEV (reference sequence). This CDR3 is 16 amino acids long. V was cut by 0 bases and J by 3 bases, with 12 bases left in between. CDR3 protein: CASSLSGKAINQPQHF. DNA for the CDR3: TGTGCCAGCAGTTTATCGGGAAAGGCGATCAATCAGCCCCAGCATTTT.

The V gene is TRBV25-1, the J gene TRBJ1-1; 8 nucleotides line up with TRBD1. V shed 3 bases and J 4 bases; nucleotides not matched to a gene: 4. Germline values: CDR1 MGHDK, CDR2 SYGVNS. The CDR3 loop spans 14 amino acids. Written as DNA, the CDR3 is TGTGCCAGCAGTGATCAGGGGGCGTCCACTGAAGCTTTCTTT. Amino acids: CASSDQGASTEAFF.

The chain joins TRBV19 to TRBJ1-1; 7 nucleotides align to TRBD1. The V and J ends lost 9 bases and 1 base, in that order; junction bases with no gene match: 8. The V gene's germline CDR1 is LNHDA and CDR2 SQIVND (reference sequence). The CDR3 runs 14 residues. Here the CDR3 reads CASSVTGKNTEAFF. The DNA for the CDR3 is TGTGCCAGCTCAGTGACAGGGAAGAACACTGAAGCTTTCTTT. Filled out from reference TRBV19 and TRBJ1-1, the complete variable domain reads DGGITQSPKYLFRKEGQNVTLSCEQNLNHDAMYWYRQDPGQGLRLIYYSQIVNDFQKGDIAEGYSVSREKKESFPLTVTSAQKNPTAFYLCASSVTGKNTEAFFGQGTRLTVV.

Here the CDR3 DNA reads TGTGCCTGGAGTGTAGGGAGTGGTACAACTGAAGCTTTCTTT. Protein: CAWSVGSGTTEAFF. The chain couples TRBV30 to TRBJ1-1; D is unclear. V gave up 0 bases and J gave up 5 bases, with 13 bases separating them. In germline, CDR1 is GTSNPN, CDR2 SVGIG (reference sequence). This CDR3 comprises 14 residues.

The chain joins TRBV30 to TRBJ1-3, with 7 bases lining up with TRBD1. Germline CDR1 and CDR2: GTSNPN and SVGIG (reference sequence). This CDR3 contains 19 residues. V lost 0 bases to trimming and J lost 0 bases; unmatched junction nucleotides: 14. The CDR3 loop reads CAWSVTPPRTGDSGNTIYF. DNA of the CDR3: TGTGCCTGGAGTGTAACCCCCCCGCGGACAGGCGACTCTGGAAACACCATATATTTT.

The chain carries TRBV5-8 and TRBJ1-5; 9 bases match TRBD1. Losses at the gene ends were 4 bases for V and 9 bases for J; bases not matched to a gene: 11. Germline CDR1 SGHTS, CDR2 YDEGEE. This CDR3 has 15 amino acids. The CDR3 bases are TGTGCCAGCAGCCCCAGGACAGGGGCTTCGCTGCCCCAGCATTTT. Its protein product is CASSPRTGASLPQHF.

The V gene is TRBV5-1, the J gene TRBJ1-1; no clear D. Trimming removed 4 bases at V and 4 bases at J, with 11 bases between. CDR3 length equals 13 residues. Germline CDR1 and CDR2: SGHRS and YFSETQ. CDR3 amino acids: CASSTTSSTEAFF. Here the CDR3 DNA reads TGCGCCAGCAGCACGACATCATCCACTGAAGCTTTCTTT.

The V gene is TRBV6-1, the J gene TRBJ1-5; D may be TRBD1 (5 bases). The germline V and J ends were trimmed by 5 bases and 4 bases, with 9 bases remaining between them. The CDR3 loop spans 13 amino acids. Per the germline V gene, CDR1 is MNHNS and CDR2 is SASEGT. For the CDR3, the DNA is TGTGCCAGCAGTTTTGGGGCGAATCAGCCCCAGCATTTT. The encoded protein is CASSFGANQPQHF.

CDR3 protein: CASSLWGPSNEQFF. For the CDR3, the DNA is TGTGCCAGCAGCCTGTGGGGTCCCAGCAATGAGCAGTTCTTC. This chain connects TRBV7-3 to TRBJ2-1; D not resolved. The V end lost 5 bases, the J end lost 6 bases, and 14 bases lay between the germline ends. Germline CDR1 is SGHTA and CDR2 is FQGTGA. The CDR3 is 14 amino acids.

The V and J genes are TRBV4-3 and TRBJ1-1, with no clear D. V was pared by 0 bases and J by 1 base, with 9 bases between. This CDR3 is 15 amino acids long. Germline CDR1 LGHNA, CDR2 YSLEER. In DNA form, the CDR3 reads TGCGCCAGCAGCCAAGAATTGACGGGGAACACTGAAGCTTTCTTT. This encodes CASSQELTGNTEAFF.

The genes are TRBV27 and TRBJ2-3; weak D call: TRBD1 (6 bases). Germline V gene sequence: CDR1 MNHEY, CDR2 SMNVEV (reference sequence). Trimming took 4 bases from V and 7 from J, leaving 12 bases between them. The CDR3 runs 13 residues. The CDR3 bases are TGTGCCAGCAGTTCCACGGACAGAAATACGCAGTATTTT. Translation: CASSSTDRNTQYF.